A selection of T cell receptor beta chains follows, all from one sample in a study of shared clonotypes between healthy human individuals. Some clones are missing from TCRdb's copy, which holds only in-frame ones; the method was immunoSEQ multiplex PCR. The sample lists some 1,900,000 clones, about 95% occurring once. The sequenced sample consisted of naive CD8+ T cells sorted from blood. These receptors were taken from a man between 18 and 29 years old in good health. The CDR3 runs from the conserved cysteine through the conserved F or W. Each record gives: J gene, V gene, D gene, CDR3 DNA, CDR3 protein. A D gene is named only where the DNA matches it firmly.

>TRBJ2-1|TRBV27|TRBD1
TGTGCCAGCAGCCACAGGGGAAGCAATGAGCAGTTCTTC
CASSHRGSNEQFF
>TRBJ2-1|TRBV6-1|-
TGTGCCAGCAGTGAAGGGCACTATAGCGTGGGGAATGAGCAGTTCTTC
CASSEGHYSVGNEQFF
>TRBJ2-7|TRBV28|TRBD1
TGTGCCAGCCAGACAGGGACCGAGCAGTACTTC
CASQTGTEQYF
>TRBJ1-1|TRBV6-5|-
TGTGCCAGCTCCTGGGCGGAGAACACTGAAGCTTTCTTT
CASSWAENTEAFF
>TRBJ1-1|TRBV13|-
TGTGCCAGCAGCTTGGACTGGGCGGGAACTGAAGCTTTCTTT
CASSLDWAGTEAFF
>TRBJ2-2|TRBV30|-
TGTGCCTGGAGCGGATACACCGGGGAGCTGTTTTTT
CAWSGYTGELFF
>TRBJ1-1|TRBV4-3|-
TGCGCCAGCAGCCAAGATCTTGCATCTTGGGCTTTCTTT
CASSQDLASWAFF
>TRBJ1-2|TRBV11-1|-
TGTGCCAGCAGCTTAGCCTCGCCAGCCGATGGCTACACCTTC
CASSLASPADGYTF
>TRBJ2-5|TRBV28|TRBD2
TGTGCCAGCAGTTCCCCCTCAGGAGCGGGGGACCAAGAGACCCAGTACTTC
CASSSPSGAGDQETQYF
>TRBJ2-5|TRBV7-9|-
TGTGCCAGCAGTATGACAGGGACTACCGTACCGTCGGAGACCCAGTACTTC
CASSMTGTTVPSETQYF
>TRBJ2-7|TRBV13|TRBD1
TGTGCCAGCAGCCCAACGGAGACAGGGGGATCCTACGAGCAGTACTTC
CASSPTETGGSYEQYF
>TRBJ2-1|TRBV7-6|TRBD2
TGTGCCAGCAGCTTATTAGCGGGAGGATCCTACAATGAGCAGTTCTTC
CASSLLAGGSYNEQFF
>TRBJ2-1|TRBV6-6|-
TGTGCCAGCAATATCCCCGCGGGGGAGGGGGGCAGTGAGCAGTTCTTC
CASNIPAGEGGSEQFF
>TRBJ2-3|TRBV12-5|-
TGTGCTAGTGGTTTGTATTCCACAGGGGAGGGGGCTAGCACAGATACGCAGTATTTT
CASGLYSTGEGASTDTQYF
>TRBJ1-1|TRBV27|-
TGTGCCAGCAGTCCCACTCTCGGGGCCAATGGTGAAGCTTTCTTT
CASSPTLGANGEAFF
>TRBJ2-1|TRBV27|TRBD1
TGTGCCAGCAGTTCCACCGGGACAGGGTACAATGAGCAGTTCTTC
CASSSTGTGYNEQFF